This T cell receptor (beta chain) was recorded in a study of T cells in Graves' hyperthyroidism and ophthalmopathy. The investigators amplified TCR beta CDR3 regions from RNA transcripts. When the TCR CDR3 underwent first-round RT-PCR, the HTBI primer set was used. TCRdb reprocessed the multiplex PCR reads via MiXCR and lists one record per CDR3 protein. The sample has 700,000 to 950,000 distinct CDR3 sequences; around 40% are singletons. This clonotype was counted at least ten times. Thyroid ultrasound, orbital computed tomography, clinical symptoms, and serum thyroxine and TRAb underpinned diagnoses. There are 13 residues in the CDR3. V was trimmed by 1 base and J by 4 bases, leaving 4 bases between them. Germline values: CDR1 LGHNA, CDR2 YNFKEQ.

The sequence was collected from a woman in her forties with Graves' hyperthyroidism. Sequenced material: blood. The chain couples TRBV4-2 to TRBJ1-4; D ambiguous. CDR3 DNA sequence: TGTGCCAGCAGCCAAGGAGATAATGAAAAACTGTTTTTT. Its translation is CASSQGDNEKLFF.